This entry describes one T cell receptor (beta chain). No antigen is known for it. Within one base of it there is no much larger clone, and no base qualities were kept. The sample is drawn from a study of human T cells and chemical hapten exposure (dated by TCRdb to the early 2020s). Regarding the complete study: For sensitization, 2% DPC in acetone was applied to a 2 cm by 2 cm area of upper inner arm skin. Patients additionally received weekly therapeutic DPC doses to the scalp throughout the roughly 23-week study period. Patch testing was performed on the upper back with Finn chambers containing 0.01% DPC, and the patch tests were scored after 6 days according to International Contact Dermatitis Research Group standards. Alopecia areata with under or over 50% scalp involvement, alopecia totalis and alopecia universalis were represented in the patient cohort, which was mostly female. Libraries were pooled for sequencing, and per-sample TCR yields varied mainly because of small differences in library volumes within the pool. The study tracked peripheral blood TCR repertoire changes in vivo during primary and secondary sensitization to the hapten diphenylcyclopropenone (DPC) in alopecia patients. Blood was sampled from patients pre-sensitization (week 0) and at 2, 6 and about 24 weeks after DPC sensitization. Blood for TCR sequencing was provided by twenty-nine alopecia patients at one to four time points (pre-sensitization, 2, 6 and 24 weeks). Overall results and qualifications from the work: DPC sensitization did not change how many TCRs were above 1 in 1000 frequency, and no evidence was found of alterations in global repertoire structure. A positive correlation was found between the number of PT1 expanded TCRs and patch test score, with significance reached at thresholds 8, 16 and 32 but not 4. Alopecia, a presumed autoimmune disease, was present in all patients, so the immune response of the patients might differ from that of healthy individuals. Expanded TCRs formed significantly more large CDR3 similarity clusters than pre-sensitization or healthy control sets, consistent with antigen-driven responses. After repeated subsampling, the strength of the expansion versus patch-test correlation and the threshold at which it became significant changed.

Library creation used RACE. These reads were obtained on a NextSeq 500. During library preparation, unique molecular identifiers were attached to individual cDNA molecules so that TCRs could be counted quantitatively and reproducibly. For every blood RNA sample, sequencing covered both the TCR alpha and TCR beta chains. As for how the authors treated the data: Samples had a median of roughly 87,000 TCRs, with a range from about 23,224 to 750,000. The Decombinator software suite was used to annotate V, J and CDR3 in the TCR reads. For PS versus PT1 abundance plots, all samples were subsampled to the same number of TCRs (28,000). TCRs were defined as expanded if absent before sensitization and observed at least eight times at the 2-week time point. TCRdb trimmed public reads at Q25 via fastp, called clones via MiXCR and kept in-frame beta chains. When rows share a CDR3 protein, they turn into one entry using the most common DNA and genes. The V and J calls and clone size come from TCRdb's table, not from the authors' own analysis. This sample has some 110,000 distinct CDR3 sequences in its table, and approximately 10% of those were observed once. Around 2.5% of the sample is held by the ten biggest clonotypes.

This specimen's time point label, interpreted: patch test 3, about 24 weeks after DPC sensitization. The meaning of the sample's treatment or condition label: therapeutic diphenylcyclopropenone sensitization with weekly scalp DPC. At every patch-test visit, the blood draw took place before the patch test was put on. Patients were considered eligible if aged 18 to 70, diagnosed with alopecia and deemed suitable for DPC therapy, and patients were excluded if pregnant. Total RNA was isolated from unfractionated whole blood collected in Tempus Blood RNA tubes. Material: whole blood, obtained in connection with sensitization to the hapten diphenylcyclopropenone (DPC). The TCR sequence derives from a woman between 45 and 65 years old with alopecia areata. Some clones in this sample may be carry-over from other donors' samples.

The nucleotide sequence is TGTGCCAGCAGCTTAGTAATAGCGGTTCAAGAGACCCAGTACTTC. Its protein product is CASSLVIAVQETQYF. The chain is assembled from TRBV11-2 and TRBJ2-5, and possibly TRBD2, on 6 matching bases. CDR1 and CDR2 are read off the germline V gene as SGHAT and FQNNGV. V sheds 1 base and J sheds 2 bases, leaving 11 bases between their ends. There are 15 amino acids in the CDR3, from cysteine to phenylalanine inclusive. Just CDR3 DNA is preserved here, 45 bases in frame from base 1. Extended through the reference TRBV11-2 and TRBJ2-5 proteins, this CDR3 yields the full variable domain: EAGVAQSPRYKIIEKRQSVAFWCNPISGHATLYWYQQILGQGPKLLIQFQNNGVVDDSQLPKDRFSAERLKGVDSTLKIQPAKLEDSAVYLCASSLVIAVQETQYFGPGTRLLVL.